The 28 T cell receptor beta chains listed next were all sequenced from one sample in a study of blood T cell repertoires in COVID-19. Produced via immunoSEQ multiplex PCR; TCRdb's table is partial and in-frame only. This table has over 300,000 clones, around 82% appearing once. The sequencing sample was made of peripheral blood. These receptors originate from a woman aged 45-65 years with acute or convalescent COVID-19.

The DNA for the CDR3 is TGTGCCAGTAGTCCGTCAGGGGCCGGGGAGCTGTTTTTT. This codes for CASSPSGAGELFF. This rearrangement joins TRBV19 to TRBJ2-2; D might be TRBD1 (6 bases). This CDR3 is built from 13 residues. Trimming removed 5 bases from V and 6 bases from J, with 10 bases in between. CDR1 is LNHDA, CDR2 SQIVND, per germline (reference sequence).

The chain carries TRBV11-3 and TRBJ1-1, with TRBD1 identical over 8 bases. Germline V lookup: CDR1 SGHNT, CDR2 YENEEA. The trim removed 5 bases at V and 7 bases at J, leaving 15 bases unmatched. The CDR3 has 16 residues. The CDR3 DNA reads TGTGCCAGCAGCCATACCCAACCCGGGACAGGCTTTGAAGCTTTCTTT. Its protein is CASSHTQPGTGFEAFF.

The V call is TRBV24-1, the J call TRBJ2-1, with 7 nucleotides matching TRBD2. This CDR3 comprises 14 residues. Germline-derived CDR1 and CDR2 are KGHDR and SFDVKD. The J segment lost 7 bases and the V segment lost 5 bases, leaving 7 bases of the junction unmatched. This CDR3 reads CATSASTSLNEQFF. The CDR3 nucleotides are TGTGCCACCAGTGCCTCGACTAGCCTAAATGAGCAGTTCTTC.

The V call is TRBV6-5, the J call TRBJ2-1, with unresolved D. The CDR3 runs to 15 residues. Trimming pared 6 bases from V and 1 base from J, leaving 13 bases between. The germline V gene encodes CDR1 MNHEY and CDR2 SVGAGI. CDR3 sequence: CASRSSPGSYNEQFF. The CDR3 DNA follows: TGTGCCAGCAGAAGCTCCCCAGGATCCTACAATGAGCAGTTCTTC.

This clone occurred a few times. The rearrangement uses TRBV2 and TRBJ2-7; possibly TRBD2 for D (5 bases). Trimming cost V 2 bases and J 7 bases, with 12 bases left between them. CDR1 and CDR2 from the germline V gene are SNHLY and FYNNEI. This CDR3 has 13 amino acids. CDR3 coding DNA: TGTGCCAGCAGTGAATCTCGATCGGGGGAGCAGTACTTC. It codes for CASSESRSGEQYF.

This clone was seen a single time. The rearrangement uses TRBV2 and TRBJ1-2; 9 positions match TRBD1. The CDR3 is 12 residues long. The germline CDR1 and CDR2 sequences are SNHLY and FYNNEI. After removal of 8 bases from V and 4 bases from J, the junction contained 2 bases not matched to a gene. CDR3 protein: CASGDRAYGYTF. The CDR3 region has the DNA TGTGCCAGCGGGGACAGGGCCTATGGCTACACCTTC.

The chain couples TRBV19 to TRBJ1-5; no clear D. Looked up from germline, CDR1 is LNHDA and CDR2 is SQIVND (reference sequence). Between the trimmed V and J ends, which lost 1 base and 4 bases, there was a span of 8 bases. CDR3 size: 14 residues. CDR3 loop: CASSIVTGNQPQHF. For the CDR3, the DNA is TGTGCCAGTAGTATAGTGACGGGGAATCAGCCCCAGCATTTT.

The V and J genes are TRBV7-6 and TRBJ1-6; D perhaps matches TRBD1 (5 bases). The CDR3 has 15 residues. From germline, CDR1 is SGHVS and CDR2 FNYEAQ. V shed 4 bases and J shed 8 bases, with 15 bases lying between them. In DNA form, the CDR3 reads TGTGCCAGCAGCTCCCGGGGGACGGAGGATTCACCCCTCCACTTT. It encodes CASSSRGTEDSPLHF.

The chain carries TRBV30 and TRBJ2-2, with TRBD2 as a possible D gene (5 bases). Germline CDR1 reads GTSNPN; CDR2 reads SVGIG (reference sequence). This CDR3 is 14 amino acids long. V shed 5 bases and J shed 0 bases, with 10 bases lying between them. CDR3 nucleotide sequence: TGTGCCTGGTCGGGGATAACGAACACCGGGGAGCTGTTTTTT. Encoded protein: CAWSGITNTGELFF.

The chain links TRBV6-5 to TRBJ1-1, with 7 bases aligning to TRBD1. Unmatched junction bases numbered 10, after V lost 7 bases and J lost 5 bases. The CDR3 has 14 amino acids. Looked up from germline, CDR1 is MNHEY and CDR2 is SVGAGI. This CDR3 is CASTPETGRTEAFF. Written as DNA, the CDR3 is TGTGCCAGCACCCCCGAGACAGGGAGGACTGAAGCTTTCTTT.

This clone has a handful of counts. This rearrangement joins TRBV20-1 to TRBJ1-2, with 8 bases fitting TRBD1. This CDR3 has 13 residues. V lost 3 bases, J lost 4 bases, and 4 bases stayed unmatched. The germline V gene has CDR1 DFQATT and CDR2 SNEGSKA (reference sequence). This CDR3 is CSASGRGLYGYTF. The CDR3 region has the DNA TGCAGTGCTAGTGGCAGGGGGCTCTATGGCTACACCTTC.

The chain combines TRBV6-5 with TRBJ1-1; TRBD1 is a possible D gene (6 bases). Germline values: CDR1 MNHEY, CDR2 SVGAGI. Deletions cut 6 bases from V and 9 bases from J, with 17 bases between. The CDR3 is 13 residues long. CDR3 amino acids: CASRERGGAKAFF. The CDR3 DNA is TGTGCCAGCAGAGAGAGGGGGGGGGCTAAAGCTTTCTTT.

The chain has TRBV24-1 and TRBJ2-1; 8 nucleotides align to TRBD2. This CDR3 has 18 residues. V was clipped by 3 bases and J by 4 bases; unmatched bases: 13. Germline CDR1 is KGHDR and CDR2 is SFDVKD. This CDR3 is CATSDPSLAGILYNEQFF. The CDR3 bases are TGTGCCACCAGTGATCCTTCCCTAGCGGGCATCCTTTACAATGAGCAGTTCTTC.

The chain links TRBV5-4 to TRBJ2-3; the match to TRBD2 covers 15 bases. V gave up 4 bases and J gave up 3 bases; unmatched junction bases: 3. The CDR3 has 16 amino acids. Germline V lookup: CDR1 SGHNT, CDR2 YYREEE (reference sequence). The CDR3 DNA reads TGTGCCAGCAGCGGGGGGACTAGCGGGAGGACAGATACGCAGTATTTT. It yields the protein CASSGGTSGRTDTQYF.

In this sample, this clone turned up once. V is TRBV29-1 and J is TRBJ2-2; weak D call: TRBD1 (5 bases). The length of the CDR3 is 13 residues. V lost 7 bases to trimming and J lost 0 bases, with 9 bases between them. Per germline, CDR1 SQVTM and CDR2 ANQGSEA. CDR3 in amino acids: CSGDSSNTGELFF. The CDR3 region has the DNA TGCAGCGGCGACAGTTCGAACACCGGGGAGCTGTTTTTT.

This clone appeared once. The rearrangement uses TRBV4-2 and TRBJ2-2; 9 bases fit TRBD2. Germline CDR1 and CDR2: LGHNA and YNFKEQ. The trim removed 3 bases at V and 2 bases at J, leaving 10 bases unmatched. This CDR3 has 18 amino acids. The CDR3 region has the DNA TGTGCCAGCAGCCATCCCGGCTCGCTAGCGGGAAACACCGGGGAGCTGTTTTTT. This sequence encodes CASSHPGSLAGNTGELFF.

The rearrangement links TRBV6-5 to TRBJ2-3, with TRBD1 identical over 10 bases. The CDR3 loop spans 14 amino acids. Germline trimming cut 0 bases from V and 9 bases from J; bases unmatched to any gene: 3. Germline-derived CDR1 and CDR2 are MNHEY and SVGAGI. CDR3 DNA: TGTGCCAGCAGTTACTCTGGACAGGGGGAGACGCAGTATTTT. Translated, it gives CASSYSGQGETQYF.

The chain joins TRBV4-1 to TRBJ1-1; D ambiguous. V lost 4 bases to trimming and J lost 0 bases, with 15 bases between them. Germline CDR1 reads MGHRA; CDR2 reads YSYEKL. This CDR3 region has 16 residues. This chain's CDR3 is CASSRAGGEMNTEAFF. CDR3 sequence (DNA): TGCGCCAGCAGCCGCGCGGGTGGGGAGATGAACACTGAAGCTTTCTTT.

V gene TRBV28 combines with J gene TRBJ1-6, with D possibly matching TRBD1 (5 bases). V dropped 1 base and J dropped 6 bases, with 19 bases sitting between them. The CDR3 is made up of 18 amino acids. From germline, CDR1 is MDHEN and CDR2 SYDVKM. CDR3 in DNA: TGTGCCAGCAGTTTATACCGACACCCGGGACTTAGTAATTCACCCCTCCACTTT. Translating gives CASSLYRHPGLSNSPLHF.

This chain uses TRBV27 with TRBJ2-4; 8 bases line up with TRBD1. The junction had 6 bases not matched to a gene; V was cut back by 6 bases and J by 2 bases. Germline V gene lookup returns CDR1 MNHEY and CDR2 SMNVEV (reference sequence). The CDR3 has 15 amino acids. The CDR3 sequence: CASRDTGGSKNIQYF. The CDR3 nucleotides read TGTGCCAGCAGAGACACAGGGGGGTCCAAAAACATTCAGTACTTC.

The genes are TRBV11-3 and TRBJ2-3, with 14 bases aligning to TRBD2. J was trimmed by 5 bases and V by 8 bases; bases with no gene match: 6. This CDR3 has 15 residues. Germline V gene lookup returns CDR1 SGHNT and CDR2 YENEEA. The CDR3, as DNA: TGTGCCAGCGCGGGGACTAGCGGGAGAGGAGATACGCAGTATTTT. It yields the protein CASAGTSGRGDTQYF. Full variable domain (rest looked up from reference TRBV11-3 and TRBJ2-3): EAGVVQSPRYKIIEKKQPVAFWCNPISGHNTLYWYLQNLGQGPELLIRYENEEAVDDSQLPKDRFSAERLKGVDSTLKIQPAELGDSAVYLCASAGTSGRGDTQYFGPGTRLTVL.

The chain employs TRBV19 and TRBJ1-1; 7 positions agree with TRBD1. The CDR3 totals 13 residues. The ends lost 10 bases at V and 1 base at J; junction bases unmatched: 6. Germline CDR1 is LNHDA and CDR2 is SQIVND (reference sequence). The chain's CDR3 is CATLGQANTEAFF. CDR3 nucleotide sequence: TGTGCCACCCTTGGACAGGCGAACACTGAAGCTTTCTTT.

This sequence joins TRBV29-1 and TRBJ1-4, with TRBD1 matching over 9 bases. The CDR3 has 14 amino acids. Germline V gene lookup returns CDR1 SQVTM and CDR2 ANQGSEA. V lost 6 bases, J lost 5 bases, and 7 bases stayed unmatched. CDR3 protein: CSVKAGTGNEKLFF. The CDR3 coding sequence is TGCAGCGTAAAGGCCGGGACAGGGAATGAAAAACTGTTTTTT.

This clone turned up a few times. This sequence joins TRBV19 and TRBJ1-4; D may be TRBD1 (6 bases). This CDR3 region has 15 residues. In germline, CDR1 is LNHDA, CDR2 SQIVND (reference sequence). V lost 7 bases and J 4 bases, leaving 16 bases between the germline ends. As DNA, the CDR3 is TGTGCCAGTACCCCGGGGGGGCGTTATAATGAAAAACTGTTTTTT. It is translated as CASTPGGRYNEKLFF. Full variable domain (rest looked up from reference TRBV19 and TRBJ1-4): DGGITQSPKYLFRKEGQNVTLSCEQNLNHDAMYWYRQDPGQGLRLIYYSQIVNDFQKGDIAEGYSVSREKKESFPLTVTSAQKNPTAFYLCASTPGGRYNEKLFFGSGTQLSVL.

The chain joins TRBV7-2 to TRBJ2-2; D is unclear. This CDR3 has 13 amino acids. Looked up from germline, CDR1 is SGHTA and CDR2 is FQGNSA. Between the trimmed V and J ends, which lost 5 bases and 4 bases, there was a span of 8 bases. The CDR3 coding sequence is TGTGCCAGCAGCGGCTACAGCACCGGGGAGCTGTTTTTT. It is translated as CASSGYSTGELFF.

This clone came up once. The V gene is TRBV7-2, the J gene TRBJ2-3, with 10 nucleotides matching TRBD1. The CDR3 loop spans 15 amino acids. Germline CDR1 SGHTA, CDR2 FQGNSA. V shed 5 bases, J shed 4 bases, and the junction held 6 bases outside the gene matches. The CDR3 here is CASSPWGQGSDTQYF. CDR3 coding DNA: TGTGCCAGCAGCCCCTGGGGACAGGGGTCAGATACGCAGTATTTT.

This chain uses TRBV12-3 or TRBV12-4 with TRBJ2-7; perhaps TRBD2 as D (5 bases). The V and J ends lost 2 bases and 5 bases respectively, with 10 bases between them. CDR3 length: 13 residues. The CDR3 DNA sequence: TGTGCCAGCAGTTTAAACGCCGGGGACGAGCAGTACGTC. It codes for CASSLNAGDEQYV.

The chain couples TRBV7-9 to TRBJ1-1; D is ambiguous. V lost 3 bases, J lost 8 bases, and 7 bases lay in between. Germline-derived CDR1 and CDR2 are SEHNR and FQNEAQ (reference sequence). The length of the CDR3 is 11 residues. CDR3: CASSLTTEAFF. As DNA, the CDR3 is TGTGCCAGCAGCTTGACAACGGAAGCTTTCTTT. The full variable domain, completed using reference TRBV7-9 and TRBJ1-1, is DTGVSQNPRHKITKRGQNVTFRCDPISEHNRLYWYRQTLGQGPEFLTYFQNEAQLEKSRLLSDRFSAERPKGSFSTLEIQRTEQGDSAMYLCASSLTTEAFFGQGTRLTVV.